Each of the 29 T cell receptor beta chains below was sequenced from the same sample in a study of breast tumors, draining lymph nodes, adjacent tissues. MiXCR, applied by TCRdb to the multiplex PCR reads, yields one record per CDR3 protein. The table lists about 300,000 distinct CDR3 sequences, around 31% of them singletons. Samples came from axillary lymph nodes draining the breast cancer. Sequencing input: axillary lymph node tissue. The receptor set was obtained from a female donor with breast cancer. Some clones in this sample may be carry-over from other donors' samples.

The chain couples TRBV7-2 to TRBJ1-1, with D tentatively TRBD1 (5 bases). V lost 5 bases to trimming and J lost 1 base, with 14 bases between them. This CDR3 has 15 residues. The germline CDR1 and CDR2 sequences are SGHTA and FQGNSA. CDR3 coding DNA: TGTGCCAGCAGCCGACAGTATGACAAGAACACTGAAGCTTTCTTT. Translation gives CASSRQYDKNTEAFF.

Ten or more counts support this clonotype. The rearrangement links TRBV7-8 to TRBJ2-7; D ambiguous. The V gene's germline CDR1 is SGHVS and CDR2 FQNEAQ. The germline V and J ends were trimmed by 0 bases and 0 bases, with 3 bases remaining between them. This CDR3 spans 13 amino acids. The CDR3 sequence is CASSLANSYEQYF. The CDR3 region has the DNA TGTGCCAGCAGCTTAGCGAACTCCTACGAGCAGTACTTC.

The chain has TRBV19 and TRBJ1-4; D is ambiguous. The CDR3 covers 16 residues. In germline, CDR1 is LNHDA, CDR2 SQIVND (reference sequence). V gave up 5 bases and J gave up 11 bases, with 24 bases separating them. CDR3: CASSDSTNYPSEKLFF. The CDR3 bases are TGTGCCAGTAGTGATTCAACGAATTATCCAAGTGAGAAACTGTTTTTT.

Notes on this clonotype: It may be a read error: a sequence one base away is much more abundant. The V call is TRBV19, the J call TRBJ2-7; TRBD1 is a possible D gene (6 bases). This CDR3 has 15 residues. V was trimmed by 11 bases and J by 1 base, leaving 21 bases between them. Germline CDR1 reads LNHDA; CDR2 reads SQIVND (reference sequence). The CDR3 DNA reads as TGTGCCTGTAATTCAAGGGGACAAGGTTCCTACGAGCAGTACTTC. Its protein product is CACNSRGQGSYEQYF.

This clonotype was detected ten times or more. This chain's CDR3 is CASSLVFSGSSYNEQFF. DNA for the CDR3: TGTGCCAGCAGCTTAGTGTTTAGCGGGAGCTCCTACAATGAGCAGTTCTTC. The chain couples TRBV13 to TRBJ2-1, with TRBD2 identical over 9 bases. J lost 0 bases, V lost 1 base, and 4 bases had no gene match. The germline gives CDR1 PRHDT, CDR2 FYEKMQ (reference sequence). The CDR3 has 17 residues.

In this sample, this clonotype turned up many times. The rearrangement joins TRBV6-5 to TRBJ2-2; 9 bases map to TRBD1. The CDR3 sequence is 16 residues long. J was trimmed by 5 bases and V by 2 bases; bases with no gene match: 6. Per the germline V gene, CDR1 is MNHEY and CDR2 is SVGAGI. CDR3 sequence reads: CASSYRDRVITGELFF. The DNA of the CDR3 is TGTGCCAGCAGTTACCGGGACAGGGTGATTACCGGGGAGCTGTTTTTT.

CDR3 amino acids: CASSPPPRGRGHGELFF. The CDR3 DNA sequence: TGTGCCAGCAGTCCCCCCCCCCGGGGCAGGGGGCATGGGGAGCTGTTTTTT. The chain couples TRBV28 to TRBJ2-2; the match to TRBD1 covers 8 bases. This CDR3 has 17 amino acids. V lost 5 bases to trimming and J lost 8 bases; unmatched junction nucleotides: 16. The germline gives CDR1 MDHEN, CDR2 SYDVKM.

Comment on this clonotype: A read error may explain this, as a much larger clone is one base away. The chain recombines TRBV19 with TRBJ2-1; TRBD2 is a possible D gene (6 bases). The CDR3 is 17 amino acids. Germline CDR1 LNHDA, CDR2 SQIVND (reference sequence). As DNA, the CDR3 is TGTGCCAGTAGTAAAATCGGGCTAGCGAGCTCCTACAATGAGCAGTCCTTC. This sequence encodes CASSKIGLASSYNEQSF.

This clonotype came up once. Because it lacks the conserved phenylalanine or tryptophan at the end, this CDR3 is likely a read error. It is unclear where the CDR3 begins or ends on the DNA, so no DNA is shown, and the CDR3 is as TCRdb lists it. The rearrangement uses TRBV19 and TRBJ1-2. Germline V CDR1 and CDR2: LNHDA, SQIVND (reference sequence). The CDR3 comprises 8 residues, both ends counted. The CDR3 here is CASRDALD.

This clonotype was counted between two and nine times. V usage is TRBV3-1 and J usage is TRBJ2-7; TRBD2 matches at 8 bases. V gave up 1 base and J gave up 0 bases; unmatched junction bases: 14. The CDR3 extends over 19 amino acids. The germline V gene encodes CDR1 LGHDT and CDR2 YNNKEL (reference sequence). CDR3 residues: CASSQGGGRFTLTSYEQYF. CDR3 sequence (DNA): TGTGCCAGCAGCCAAGGAGGCGGGAGGTTCACCTTAACCTCCTACGAGCAGTACTTC.

This clonotype was detected many times. The rearrangement links TRBV5-1 to TRBJ1-6; 7 bases are shared with TRBD1. Germline V gene lookup returns CDR1 SGHRS and CDR2 YFSETQ. The CDR3 contains 14 residues. V was clipped by 3 bases and J by 3 bases; unmatched bases: 0. The CDR3 DNA follows: TGCGCCAGCAGCTCAGGGGGCTATAATTCACCCCTCCACTTT. It yields the protein CASSSGGYNSPLHF.

Here the CDR3 DNA reads TGTGCCAGCAGCCAACTAGCGGGAGGACGTAGCACAGATACGCAGTATTTT. Translated: CASSQLAGGRSTDTQYF. This chain links TRBV3-1 with TRBJ2-3, with 11 bases fitting TRBD2. CDR3 length: 17 amino acids. Germline V gene lookup returns CDR1 LGHDT and CDR2 YNNKEL (reference sequence). Trimming removed 2 bases from V and 0 bases from J; junction bases left unmatched: 4.

The V call is TRBV19, the J call TRBJ1-4; 7 bases fit TRBD1. The CDR3 loop spans 17 amino acids. After removal of 3 bases from V and 6 bases from J, the junction contained 13 bases not matched to a gene. CDR1 and CDR2 from the germline V gene are LNHDA and SQIVND (reference sequence). The CDR3 DNA sequence: TGTGCCAGTAGTATGGACAGGCCCTTCGGGGCCCATGAAAAACTGTTTTTT. Translated: CASSMDRPFGAHEKLFF.

This clonotype was seen a handful of times. The chain couples TRBV6-1 to TRBJ2-2; 8 bases agree with TRBD2. J gave up 3 bases and V 4 bases, and 7 bases lay outside the gene matches. Germline values: CDR1 MNHNS, CDR2 SASEGT. There are 16 residues in the CDR3. The CDR3 DNA reads as TGTGCCAGCAGTGGTTTAGCGGGATCCGACACCGGGGAGCTGTTTTTT. Translated: CASSGLAGSDTGELFF.

This clonotype was found a few times. The chain combines TRBV5-1 with TRBJ2-5, with D perhaps TRBD2 (6 bases). Trimming shortened V by 4 bases and J by 8 bases, and 18 bases separated the two germline ends. Germline V gives CDR1 SGHRS, CDR2 YFSETQ. The CDR3 extends over 14 amino acids. CDR3 DNA: TGCGCCAGCAGCGTCCCTTCACCGGGAGACACCCAGTACTTC. Translation: CASSVPSPGDTQYF.

This clonotype was observed a few times. The chain employs TRBV6-5 and TRBJ1-5; possibly TRBD1 for D (5 bases). Germline V gives CDR1 MNHEY, CDR2 SVGAGI. V lost 6 bases and J lost 0, with 24 bases in between. The CDR3 spans 19 residues. This CDR3 reads CASSPAPTVEGYSNQPQHF. CDR3 nucleotide sequence: TGTGCCAGCAGCCCCGCCCCGACAGTGGAGGGGTATAGCAATCAGCCCCAGCATTTT.

This clonotype came up many times. CDR3 coding DNA: TGTGCCAGCAGCACAGGACAGGGGGCTTACACCTTC. Encoded protein: CASSTGQGAYTF. The chain has TRBV2 and TRBJ1-2; 11 bases align to TRBD1. Germline values: CDR1 SNHLY, CDR2 FYNNEI. Unmatched junction bases numbered 5, after V lost 6 bases and J lost 11 bases. The CDR3 is 12 residues long.

Ten or more counts support this clonotype. The chain couples TRBV2 to TRBJ2-2; no clear D. Trimming pared 2 bases from V and 6 bases from J, leaving 7 bases between. The CDR3 runs to 13 residues. The V gene's germline CDR1 is SNHLY and CDR2 FYNNEI. The CDR3 nucleotides are TGTGCCAGCAGTGAAATCAGATCCGGGGAGCTGTTTTTT. Its translation is CASSEIRSGELFF.

The chain couples TRBV10-3 to TRBJ1-2; 8 bases match TRBD1. Losses at the gene ends were 0 bases for V and 6 bases for J; bases not matched to a gene: 3. The CDR3 has 14 amino acids. Germline CDR1 and CDR2: ENHRY and SYGVKD. CDR3 protein: CAISESGTGNGYTF. The CDR3 DNA follows: TGTGCCATCAGTGAGTCGGGGACAGGCAATGGCTACACCTTC.

This clonotype has ten or more counts. The V gene is TRBV12-3 or TRBV12-4, the J gene TRBJ1-5; 8 nucleotides line up with TRBD1. The CDR3 is made up of 15 amino acids. The trim removed 5 bases at V and 4 bases at J, leaving 7 bases unmatched. This CDR3 is CASSIGQGRNQPQHF. CDR3 nucleotides: TGTGCCAGCAGTATTGGACAGGGCCGAAATCAGCCCCAGCATTTT.

This clonotype was recorded many times. The chain links TRBV20-1 to TRBJ2-6, with 12 bases matching TRBD2. V lost 7 bases to trimming and J lost 0 bases; unmatched junction nucleotides: 1. Germline lookup yields CDR1 DFQATT and CDR2 SNEGSKA (reference sequence). The CDR3 loop spans 15 amino acids. The CDR3, as DNA: TGCAGTGGGACTAGCGGGAACTCTGGGGCCAACGTCCTGACTTTC. This translates into CSGTSGNSGANVLTF.

The sample holds many counts of this clonotype. The rearrangement links TRBV2 to TRBJ1-2, with D possibly matching TRBD1 (6 bases). Germline CDR1 and CDR2: SNHLY and FYNNEI. V lost 4 bases and J lost 4, with 13 bases in between. This CDR3 is 14 amino acids long. The CDR3 protein is CASSGGGLGYGYTF. Written as DNA, the CDR3 is TGTGCCAGCAGTGGGGGGGGGCTCGGCTATGGCTACACCTTC.

This clonotype was seen repeatedly, ten times or more. The CDR3 DNA sequence: TGTGCCAGCAGCTTGACCGGACAGCGCTACGAGCAGTACTTC. Protein product: CASSLTGQRYEQYF. This rearrangement joins TRBV5-8 to TRBJ2-7; tentatively, D is TRBD1 (6 bases). This CDR3 region has 14 residues. Germline V gene sequence: CDR1 SGHTS, CDR2 YDEGEE. V lost 1 base and J 3 bases, leaving 11 bases between the germline ends.

The rearrangement uses TRBV15 and TRBJ1-2; unclear D gene. The CDR3 length is 13 residues. Germline V gene sequence: CDR1 LNHNV, CDR2 YYDKDF (reference sequence). V lost 4 bases and J 11 bases, leaving 17 bases between the germline ends. CDR3 amino acids: CATSTRRTSSYTF. In nucleotides, the CDR3 is TGTGCCACCAGCACCCGACGGACTAGCAGTTACACCTTC.

This clonotype was picked up one time. This CDR3 is missing its conserved last phenylalanine or tryptophan, likely due to a read error. No DNA is shown, since the ends of the CDR3 on it are uncertain; the CDR3 is the one TCRdb lists. The J gene is TRBJ2-7, the V gene TRBV14; the table assigns TRBD1, which was not confirmed against the DNA. Including both end residues, the CDR3 is 10 amino acids long. The germline V gene has CDR1 SGHDN and CDR2 FVKESK. The CDR3 spells CASSQDDYPR.

The J gene is TRBJ2-1, the V gene TRBV6-1, with unresolved D. Trimming stripped 2 bases from V and 4 bases from J, with 12 bases between. The CDR3 is made up of 15 amino acids. Germline CDR1 MNHNS, CDR2 SASEGT. CDR3 sequence reads: CASSESPGQYNEQFF. The CDR3 DNA reads TGTGCCAGCAGTGAATCGCCAGGCCAGTACAATGAGCAGTTCTTC.

The sample holds many counts of this clonotype. The chain recombines TRBV7-2 with TRBJ2-7, with TRBD2 identical over 7 bases. Per germline, CDR1 SGHTA and CDR2 FQGNSA. With 5 bases clipped from V and 7 bases from J, the junction kept 17 bases outside the gene matches. This CDR3 comprises 16 residues. CDR3 sequence (DNA): TGTGCCAGCAGCCCCCTTGTTGGAGCGGGACCCCCGGAGCAGTACTTC. Translation gives CASSPLVGAGPPEQYF.

This clonotype appeared a single time. Possible read error: a much larger clone is one base away. V usage is TRBV10-3 and J usage is TRBJ2-5, with a possible D match to TRBD1 (7 bases). The V and J ends lost 5 bases and 0 bases respectively, with 19 bases between them. This CDR3 comprises 17 residues. Germline V gene lookup returns CDR1 ENHRY and CDR2 SYGVKD. The CDR3 bases are TGTGCCATCAGTTACTCCCAGGGGGGATGGTACCAAGAGACCCAGTACTTC. This translates into CAISYSQGGWYQETQYF.

This clonotype was found many times. The rearrangement joins TRBV9 to TRBJ2-3; 9 nucleotides agree with TRBD2. The J segment lost 5 bases and the V segment lost 4 bases, leaving 8 bases of the junction unmatched. CDR1 is SGDLS, CDR2 YYNGEE, per germline. The CDR3 is made up of 15 amino acids. The CDR3 is CASSTSGRYEDTQYF. In nucleotides, the CDR3 is TGTGCCAGCAGCACGAGCGGGAGGTATGAAGATACGCAGTATTTT.